The 2 T cell receptor beta chains below come from one sample, sequenced in a study of blood T cell repertoires in COVID-19. Assay used: immunoSEQ multiplex PCR; TCRdb lists only in-frame clones, some missing. The sample yields approximately 320,000 clones, about 87% seen once. Sequenced input: PBMCs or T cells enriched from blood (not recorded which). The receptors stem from a woman between 18 and 30 years old who had recovered from COVID-19.

The V and J genes are TRBV19 and TRBJ1-2; no firm D call. The CDR3 sequence is 13 residues long. Trimming shortened V by 6 bases and J by 1 base, and 9 bases separated the two germline ends. Germline CDR1 and CDR2: LNHDA and SQIVND (reference sequence). The chain's CDR3 is CASRERLNYGYTF. The CDR3 DNA reads TGTGCCAGTAGGGAGCGGCTTAACTATGGCTACACCTTC.

The rearrangement uses TRBV6-1 and TRBJ1-3, with 11 nucleotides matching TRBD1. Germline V gives CDR1 MNHNS, CDR2 SASEGT. Trimming took 1 base from V and 5 from J; bases not matched to a gene: 1. CDR3 size: 15 residues. CDR3 DNA sequence: TGTGCCAGCAGTGAAGGGACAGGGGGCCGAAACACCATATATTTT. This codes for CASSEGTGGRNTIYF.